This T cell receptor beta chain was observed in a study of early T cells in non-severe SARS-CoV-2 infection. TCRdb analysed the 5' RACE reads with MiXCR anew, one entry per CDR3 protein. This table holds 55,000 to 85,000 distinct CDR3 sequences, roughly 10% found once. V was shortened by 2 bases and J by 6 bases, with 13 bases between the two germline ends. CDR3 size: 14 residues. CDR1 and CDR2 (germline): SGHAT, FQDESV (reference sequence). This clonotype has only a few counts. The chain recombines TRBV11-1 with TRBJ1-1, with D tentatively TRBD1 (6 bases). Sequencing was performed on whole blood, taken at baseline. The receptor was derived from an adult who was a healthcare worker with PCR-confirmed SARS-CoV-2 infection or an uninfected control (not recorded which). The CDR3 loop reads CASSLREGESEAFF. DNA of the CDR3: TGTGCCAGCAGCTTAAGGGAGGGGGAGTCTGAAGCTTTCTTT.